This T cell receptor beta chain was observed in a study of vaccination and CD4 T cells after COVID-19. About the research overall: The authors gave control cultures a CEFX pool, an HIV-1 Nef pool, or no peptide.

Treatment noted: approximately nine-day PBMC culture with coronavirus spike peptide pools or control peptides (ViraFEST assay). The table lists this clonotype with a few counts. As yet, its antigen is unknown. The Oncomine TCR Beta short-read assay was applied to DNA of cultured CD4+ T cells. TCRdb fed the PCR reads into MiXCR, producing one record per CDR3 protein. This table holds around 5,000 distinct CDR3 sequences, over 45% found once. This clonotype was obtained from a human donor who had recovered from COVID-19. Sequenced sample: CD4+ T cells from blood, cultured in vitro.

CDR3 loop: CSAVEPNGYTF. For the CDR3, the DNA is TGCAGTGCCGTGGAACCAAATGGCTACACCTTC. The chain employs TRBV20-1 and TRBJ1-2, with D hard to call. Trimming took 6 bases from V and 6 from J, leaving 11 bases between them. This CDR3 region has 11 residues. Germline loops: CDR1 DFQATT, CDR2 SNEGSKA (reference sequence).